A single sample gave rise to the 21 T cell receptor beta chains below, sequenced in a study of blood T cell repertoires in COVID-19. Assay: immunoSEQ multiplex PCR; the TCRdb copy retains only in-frame clones and omits some. The sample yields about 100,000 clones, approximately 92% seen once. The sample taken for sequencing was peripheral blood. Every receptor here comes from a middle-aged man with active COVID-19.

J is TRBJ1-3 and V is TRBV3-1 (or the pseudogene TRBV3-2); possibly TRBD1 for D (5 bases). Trimming took 5 bases from V and 2 from J, leaving 16 bases between them. The CDR3 loop spans 16 amino acids. Looked up from germline, CDR1 is LGHDT and CDR2 is YNNKEL (reference sequence). CDR3 DNA: TGTGCCAGCAGCTCGGGCAGGGCCCTGGCTGGAAACACCATATATTTT. Residues: CASSSGRALAGNTIYF.

V usage is TRBV9 and J usage is TRBJ1-1; no clear D. The V end was cut by 0 bases, the J end by 0 bases, with 15 bases between. The germline gives CDR1 SGDLS, CDR2 YYNGEE. This CDR3 has 17 residues. CDR3 in amino acids: CASSVESSGRVNTEAFF. The CDR3 nucleotides are TGTGCCAGCAGCGTAGAATCGAGTGGGAGGGTGAACACTGAAGCTTTCTTT. Looking up the rest from reference TRBV9 and TRBJ1-1 gives the full variable domain: DSGVTQTPKHLITATGQRVTLRCSPRSGDLSVYWYQQSLDQGLQFLIQYYNGEERAKGNILERFSAQQFPDLHSELNLSSLELGDSALYFCASSVESSGRVNTEAFFGQGTRLTVV.

The chain joins TRBV30 to TRBJ1-5; 10 bases are a match to TRBD1. The CDR3 contains 17 residues. Germline V gene data show CDR1 as GTSNPN and CDR2 as SVGIG (reference sequence). The V gene end was trimmed by 0 bases and the J gene end by 6 bases; junction bases not matched to a gene: 11. The chain's CDR3 is CAWSVDRGRFLGQPQHF. CDR3 coding DNA: TGTGCCTGGAGTGTAGACAGGGGGCGATTTTTGGGTCAGCCCCAGCATTTT.

This clone occurred once. The chain has TRBV6-6 and TRBJ2-5; TRBD2 matches 7 bases. After removal of 9 bases from V and 4 bases from J, the junction contained 14 bases not matched to a gene. Germline V gene sequence: CDR1 MNHNY, CDR2 SVGAGI (reference sequence). The CDR3 length is 15 residues. The chain's CDR3 is CASQNGLVGRETQYF. CDR3 nucleotide sequence: TGTGCCAGTCAAAACGGACTAGTAGGGAGAGAGACCCAGTACTTC.

The V and J genes are TRBV28 and TRBJ1-1; D might be TRBD1 (5 bases). The CDR3 is 15 residues long. The germline V gene encodes CDR1 MDHEN and CDR2 SYDVKM. V lost 5 bases, J lost 5 bases, and 18 bases lay in between. CDR3 residues: CASSAQLGGGTEAFF. CDR3 sequence (DNA): TGTGCCAGCAGTGCCCAACTCGGGGGAGGGACTGAAGCTTTCTTT.

With respect to this clone: As the CDR3 is not closed by the conserved phenylalanine or tryptophan, this likely results from a read error. The DNA is omitted, as the CDR3 cannot be located on it reliably, and the CDR3 follows TCRdb's listing. This chain uses TRBV6-5 with TRBJ1-5. The CDR3 contains 12 residues when both ends are counted. Germline V lookup: CDR1 MNHEY, CDR2 SVGAGI. The CDR3 reads CASSLGGACGHR.

The chain combines TRBV9 with TRBJ2-5; the D gene is possibly TRBD1 (6 bases). CDR1 is SGDLS, CDR2 YYNGEE, per germline. This CDR3 contains 15 residues. The V end was cut by 0 bases, the J end by 5 bases, with 14 bases between. Here the CDR3 reads CASSVVVGGGETQYF. The CDR3 DNA follows: TGTGCCAGCAGCGTAGTAGTTGGGGGCGGGGAGACCCAGTACTTC.

V usage is TRBV9 and J usage is TRBJ2-2; 8 nucleotides agree with TRBD1. This CDR3 has 14 residues. The V segment lost 1 base and the J segment 7 bases; nucleotides outside the gene matches: 3. Germline V gene sequence: CDR1 SGDLS, CDR2 YYNGEE. The CDR3 spells CASSVPGGSGELFF. The CDR3 coding sequence is TGTGCCAGCAGCGTACCAGGGGGCAGCGGGGAGCTGTTTTTT.

The chain joins TRBV18 to TRBJ1-2; no clear D gene. Germline V lookup: CDR1 KGHSH, CDR2 LQKENI. V was pared by 2 bases and J by 1 base, with 14 bases between. CDR3 size: 16 residues. As DNA, the CDR3 is TGTGCCAGCTCACCAAGCGGCCCTGAGAATAACTATGGCTACACCTTC. Its translation: CASSPSGPENNYGYTF.

The genes are TRBV9 and TRBJ2-1, with no clear D. Germline V lookup: CDR1 SGDLS, CDR2 YYNGEE. This CDR3 is 15 amino acids long. V lost 3 bases and J 0 bases, leaving 10 bases between the germline ends. The CDR3 DNA reads TGTGCCAGCAGCGCCAGGATCGGCTCCTACAATGAGCAGTTCTTC. Its translation: CASSARIGSYNEQFF.

The chain joins TRBV2 to TRBJ2-5; D possibly corresponds to TRBD1 (5 bases). V lost 8 bases, J lost 9 bases, and 16 bases lay in between. CDR3 length equals 12 residues. CDR1 and CDR2 (germline): SNHLY, FYNNEI. The CDR3 protein is CASGFRAGAQYF. The CDR3 DNA is TGTGCCAGCGGTTTCAGGGCTGGGGCCCAGTACTTC.

The V call is TRBV10-3, the J call TRBJ2-1, with 11 bases that match TRBD2. V was clipped by 5 bases and J by 8 bases; unmatched bases: 11. CDR1 is ENHRY and CDR2 is SYGVKD in the germline V gene. This CDR3 region has 16 residues. This chain's CDR3 is CAISTTSGTGVDEQFF. The CDR3 DNA follows: TGTGCCATCAGTACGACTAGCGGGACCGGGGTCGATGAGCAGTTCTTC.

Comments on this clone: The sample has other DNA sequences that encode this CDR3 too. This chain links TRBV28 with TRBJ1-5, with D possibly TRBD1 on 5 matching bases. This CDR3 is 12 amino acids long. V lost 5 bases and J lost 6, with 8 bases in between. Per the germline V gene, CDR1 is MDHEN and CDR2 is SYDVKM. The DNA for the CDR3 is TGTGCCAGCAGTCTCGGGGGTCAGCCCCAGCATTTT. Protein product: CASSLGGQPQHF.

This chain joins TRBV5-1 and TRBJ2-1; the D gene is possibly TRBD1 (5 bases). This CDR3 spans 14 amino acids. The germline V gene encodes CDR1 SGHRS and CDR2 YFSETQ. V lost 4 bases, J lost 6 bases, and 14 bases lay in between. The CDR3, as DNA: TGCGCCAGCAGCCCTCCGGGTAGGGGCAATGAGCAGTTCTTC. Translating gives CASSPPGRGNEQFF.

CDR3 DNA: TGTGCCAGCAGCTTAGTAGCGAAGAACTCCTACGAGCAGTACTTC. As protein: CASSLVAKNSYEQYF. The chain links TRBV7-3 to TRBJ2-7; maybe TRBD2 (5 bases). The CDR3 has 15 amino acids. V was trimmed by 2 bases and J by 0 bases, leaving 11 bases between them. Germline assignment: CDR1 SGHTA and CDR2 FQGTGA.

The chain carries TRBV6-5 and TRBJ1-2; D possibly corresponds to TRBD1 (6 bases). The V gene's germline CDR1 is MNHEY and CDR2 SVGAGI. The germline V and J ends were trimmed by 6 bases and 2 bases, with 13 bases remaining between them. The CDR3 consists of 14 residues. The CDR3 DNA reads TGTGCCAGCAGGAGACGGACAGACAACTATGGCTACACCTTC. This encodes CASRRRTDNYGYTF.

The chain carries TRBV7-8 and TRBJ2-5; D may be TRBD2 (5 bases). The germline V gene encodes CDR1 SGHVS and CDR2 FQNEAQ. This CDR3 has 14 amino acids. V was shortened by 4 bases and J by 4 bases, with 13 bases between the two germline ends. CDR3 in DNA: TGTGCCAGCAGCTCAAAACTAGGGTCAGAGACCCAGTACTTC. This gives the protein CASSSKLGSETQYF.

V is TRBV21-1 and J is TRBJ1-4. TRBV21-1 is listed as a pseudogene. This CDR3 region has 16 residues. The CDR3 loop reads CASSEWGGPRLEKLFF. The DNA for the CDR3 is TGTGCCAGCAGCGAGTGGGGGGGCCCTCGACTTGAAAAACTGTTTTTT.

This clone came up a few times. The V and J genes are TRBV10-3 and TRBJ2-7, with D possibly matching TRBD2 (5 bases). The CDR3 is 16 amino acids. Deletions cut 3 bases from V and 6 bases from J, with 21 bases between. The germline CDR1 and CDR2 sequences are ENHRY and SYGVKD. CDR3 DNA: TGTGCCATCAGTGAAGGTGGTACTAGAGGAGCCCCCGAGCAGTACTTC. Protein sequence: CAISEGGTRGAPEQYF.

The chain uses TRBV21-1 and TRBJ1-1. TRBV21-1 is a known pseudogene. This CDR3 region has 11 residues. The CDR3 region is CASSNPAEAFF. Written as DNA, the CDR3 is TGTGCCAGCAGCAACCCCGCTGAAGCTTTCTTT.

For the CDR3, the DNA is TGTGCCAGCACCCAGGCCCAACACCAAGAGACCCAGTACTTC. Translating gives CASTQAQHQETQYF. The chain is built from TRBV28 and TRBJ2-5, with D uncertain. Germline V gene sequence: CDR1 MDHEN, CDR2 SYDVKM. Trimming cost V 7 bases and J 0 bases, with 12 bases left between them. This CDR3 spans 14 amino acids.